This T cell receptor beta chain derives from a study of Ad26.COV2.S vaccination and SARS-CoV-2 variants. Here immunoSEQ multiplex PCR was the method, and the copy in TCRdb shows in-frame clones only, minus some. The data show roughly 500,000 clones, roughly nine tenths seen once. This CDR3 is 15 amino acids long. V was shortened by 2 bases and J by 6 bases, with 16 bases between the two germline ends. CDR1 is MNHNS, CDR2 SASEGT, per germline. The treatment denotes: around 19 received Ad26.COV2.S at low or high dose, single or two shots; about five received placebo; per-sample allocation not given. All samples were drawn on day 63, counting from the first vaccine or placebo injection.

The sample consisted of peripheral blood, taken in a trial of Ad26.COV2.S vaccine versus placebo. The receptor was isolated from a person between 18 and 60 years old who received the Ad26.COV2.S COVID-19 vaccine or a placebo. The chain employs TRBV6-1 and TRBJ1-1; D unclear. The CDR3 coding sequence is TGTGCCAGCAGTGAAATTCAGAATTTGGTCGCTGAAGCTTTCTTT. It translates to CASSEIQNLVAEAFF.